One sample yielded the 26 T cell receptor beta chains listed below, sequenced in a study of blood T cell repertoires in COVID-19. Libraries were prepared by immunoSEQ multiplex PCR; TCRdb keeps only in-frame clonotypes and omits some of them. The sample includes 97,000 or so clones, around 81% of them seen just once. Sequences were obtained from peripheral blood. Every receptor here comes from a man aged 60 to 75 with acute or convalescent COVID-19.

This clone was seen just once. The gene calls are TRBV29-1 and TRBJ2-5; 7 nucleotides line up with TRBD1. This CDR3 has 12 amino acids. Germline CDR1 and CDR2: SQVTM and ANQGSEA. V dropped 4 bases and J dropped 10; count of bases not matched to a gene: 9. CDR3 sequence (DNA): TGCAGCGTTGTGAGAGGGGGCCGGCACCAGTACTTC. This translates into CSVVRGGRHQYF.

The rearrangement joins TRBV19 to TRBJ1-1, with D maybe TRBD1 (6 bases). Germline CDR1 and CDR2: LNHDA and SQIVND (reference sequence). Between the trimmed V and J ends, which lost 5 bases and 4 bases, there was a span of 14 bases. This CDR3 spans 14 amino acids. The CDR3 loop reads CASSHAGAGTEAFF. CDR3 in DNA: TGTGCCAGTAGTCATGCAGGGGCCGGCACTGAAGCTTTCTTT.

The V gene is TRBV11-3, the J gene TRBJ2-1; 8 nucleotides match TRBD2. The CDR3 extends over 16 amino acids. V lost 3 bases and J lost 0; bases outside the gene matches: 4. CDR1 and CDR2 from the germline V gene are SGHNT and YENEEA. CDR3 sequence (DNA): TGTGCCAGCAGCTTTGAAGCGGGAGCCTCCTACAATGAGCAGTTCTTC. Residues: CASSFEAGASYNEQFF.

V usage is TRBV10-3 and J usage is TRBJ2-6; perhaps TRBD1 as D (6 bases). Trimming cost V 0 bases and J 0 bases, with 9 bases left between them. There are 17 residues in the CDR3. Germline loops: CDR1 ENHRY, CDR2 SYGVKD. The CDR3 DNA reads as TGTGCCATCAGTGAGTCGACAGGCTACTCTGGGGCCAACGTCCTGACTTTC. Residues: CAISESTGYSGANVLTF.

The rearrangement joins TRBV19 to TRBJ1-5; D may be TRBD1 (6 bases). The CDR3 loop spans 14 amino acids. Trimming shortened V by 1 base and J by 6 bases, and 10 bases separated the two germline ends. CDR1 is LNHDA and CDR2 is SQIVND in the germline V gene (reference sequence). CDR3 sequence: CASSIAGGGQPQHF. The CDR3 bases are TGTGCCAGTAGTATAGCTGGGGGCGGTCAGCCCCAGCATTTT.

The gene calls are TRBV19 and TRBJ1-6, with TRBD1 matching over 7 bases. Trimming took 6 bases from V and 3 from J; bases not matched to a gene: 17. CDR3 length: 19 amino acids. The germline V gene has CDR1 LNHDA and CDR2 SQIVND (reference sequence). The chain's CDR3 is CASSTPPLQQGNYNSPLHF. CDR3 bases: TGTGCCAGTAGCACCCCTCCTTTACAACAGGGGAACTATAATTCACCCCTCCACTTT.

The chain is built from TRBV7-9 and TRBJ2-3; D is perhaps TRBD2 (6 bases). This CDR3 comprises 16 residues. Germline V gives CDR1 SEHNR, CDR2 FQNEAQ (reference sequence). V lost 5 bases to trimming and J lost 0 bases, with 15 bases between them. CDR3 DNA: TGTGCCAGCAGCGACAGAGGGACTGCTAGCACAGATACGCAGTATTTT. This sequence encodes CASSDRGTASTDTQYF.

The V and J genes are TRBV6-5 and TRBJ2-4; 8 bases line up with TRBD2. Germline loops: CDR1 MNHEY, CDR2 SVGAGI. With V trimmed by 8 bases and J by 5 bases, 2 bases remained unmatched. The CDR3 loop spans 12 amino acids. DNA for the CDR3: TGTGCCAGCTCGGGGGGGGAAAACATTCAGTACTTC. Its translation: CASSGGENIQYF.

This chain joins TRBV5-4 and TRBJ1-1, with 9 bases fitting TRBD1. V trimming: 4 bases; J trimming: 3 bases; junction bases outside the gene matches: 7. The length of the CDR3 is 15 residues. Germline assignment: CDR1 SGHNT and CDR2 YYREEE (reference sequence). The CDR3 protein is CASSLWTGAHTEAFF. CDR3 coding DNA: TGTGCCAGCAGCCTATGGACAGGGGCGCACACTGAAGCTTTCTTT.

This clone was seen more than once but under ten times. This chain uses TRBV2 with TRBJ1-2, with D maybe TRBD1 (5 bases). The CDR3 runs to 13 residues. Per germline, CDR1 SNHLY and CDR2 FYNNEI. With 7 bases removed from V and 3 bases from J, the gap between germline ends came to 12 bases. CDR3 amino acids: CASTFQGDYGYTF. CDR3 in DNA: TGTGCCAGCACCTTCCAGGGCGACTATGGCTACACCTTC.

This chain links TRBV7-2 with TRBJ2-5, with 7 bases lining up with TRBD2. V lost 5 bases to trimming and J lost 5 bases; unmatched junction nucleotides: 17. CDR3 length equals 17 residues. The V gene's germline CDR1 is SGHTA and CDR2 FQGNSA. CDR3 region: CASSTPRPGLRSETQYF. The CDR3 coding sequence is TGTGCCAGCAGCACCCCCCGCCCGGGACTAAGGTCGGAGACCCAGTACTTC.

The rearrangement joins TRBV7-9 to TRBJ2-1; D possibly corresponds to TRBD2 (5 bases). The CDR3 runs to 14 residues. The V end lost 1 base, the J end lost 10 bases, and 14 bases lay between the germline ends. The germline V gene has CDR1 SEHNR and CDR2 FQNEAQ (reference sequence). CDR3 residues: CASSLDIGRGEQFF. CDR3 coding DNA: TGTGCCAGCAGCTTAGATATAGGGAGAGGCGAGCAGTTCTTC.

This clone was recorded once. J is TRBJ2-3 and V is TRBV24-1; the D gene is possibly TRBD2 (5 bases). V was cut by 2 bases and J by 5 bases, with 16 bases left in between. CDR1 is KGHDR and CDR2 is SFDVKD in the germline V gene. This CDR3 region has 16 residues. The CDR3 region has the DNA TGTGCCACCAGTGATTCGCGGCAACCCGGGATAGATACGCAGTATTTT. This encodes CATSDSRQPGIDTQYF.

V is TRBV6-6 and J is TRBJ2-7; 11 bases fit TRBD1. This CDR3 contains 16 residues. Germline V gives CDR1 MNHNY, CDR2 SVGAGI (reference sequence). The V segment lost 2 bases and the J segment 0 bases; nucleotides outside the gene matches: 3. The DNA for the CDR3 is TGTGCCAGCAGTTACCTGGGACAGGGGGTCTCCTACGAGCAGTACGTC. This sequence encodes CASSYLGQGVSYEQYV.

This clone was seen just once. The J gene is TRBJ1-6, the V gene TRBV7-8; 12 positions match TRBD1. This CDR3 region has 16 residues. V trimming: 2 bases; J trimming: 6 bases; junction bases outside the gene matches: 2. Per germline, CDR1 SGHVS and CDR2 FQNEAQ. The CDR3: CASSLRDRGLNSPLHF. CDR3 nucleotide sequence: TGTGCCAGCAGCTTACGGGACAGGGGGCTTAATTCACCCCTCCACTTT.

This chain links TRBV5-4 with TRBJ1-6; D may be TRBD1 (6 bases). V lost 4 bases, J lost 5 bases, and 10 bases lay in between. The germline gives CDR1 SGHNT, CDR2 YYREEE (reference sequence). This CDR3 is built from 14 residues. CDR3 DNA sequence: TGTGCCAGCAGCCAGGGGCTGGATAATTCACCCCTCCACTTT. Translating gives CASSQGLDNSPLHF.

The chain couples TRBV3-1 (or the pseudogene TRBV3-2) to TRBJ2-6; D might be TRBD1 (6 bases). V was clipped by 3 bases and J by 3 bases, with 6 bases between them. CDR3 size: 14 residues. In germline, CDR1 is LGHDT, CDR2 YNNKEL (reference sequence). CDR3 coding DNA: TGTGCCAGCAGCCACAGGGGTGGGGCCAACGTCCTGACTTTC. This codes for CASSHRGGANVLTF.

The rearrangement joins TRBV3-1 (or the pseudogene TRBV3-2) to TRBJ2-7; maybe TRBD1 (5 bases). The ends were cut back, 4 bases at V and 1 base at J, with 17 bases in the middle. This CDR3 is 16 amino acids long. The germline V gene has CDR1 LGHDT and CDR2 YNNKEL (reference sequence). CDR3 in amino acids: CASSLTGRSPSYEQYV. The CDR3 nucleotides are TGTGCCAGCAGCCTAACAGGCAGGTCACCTTCCTACGAGCAGTACGTC.

The chain combines TRBV5-1 with TRBJ1-6; 7 bases are shared with TRBD1. With 4 bases clipped from V and 7 bases from J, the junction kept 5 bases outside the gene matches. The CDR3 is 14 residues long. Germline V gene sequence: CDR1 SGHRS, CDR2 YFSETQ. As DNA, the CDR3 is TGCGCCAGCAGCACAGGGACAGAGAATTCACCCCTCCACTTT. It translates to CASSTGTENSPLHF. Full variable domain (missing parts from reference TRBV5-1 and TRBJ1-6): KAGVTQTPRYLIKTRGQQVTLSCSPISGHRSVSWYQQTPGQGLQFLFEYFSETQRNKGNFPGRFSGRQFSNSRSEMNVSTLELGDSALYLCASSTGTENSPLHFGNGTRLTVT.

V usage is TRBV27 and J usage is TRBJ2-7; possibly TRBD2 for D (6 bases). Germline assignment: CDR1 MNHEY and CDR2 SMNVEV (reference sequence). Trimming shortened V by 5 bases and J by 2 bases, and 13 bases separated the two germline ends. This CDR3 is built from 14 residues. The CDR3 is CASSLLGGTYEQYF. The CDR3 region has the DNA TGTGCCAGCAGTCTCCTGGGGGGAACCTACGAGCAGTACTTC.

The CDR3 DNA follows: TGTGCCAGCAGCCCGCAGACTAGCGGGGTTATCAATGAGCAGTTCTTC. The encoded protein is CASSPQTSGVINEQFF. V is TRBV4-2 and J is TRBJ2-1; TRBD2 matches at 11 bases. This CDR3 contains 16 residues. CDR1 and CDR2 from the germline V gene are LGHNA and YNFKEQ. V gave up 4 bases and J gave up 6 bases; unmatched junction bases: 8.

The chain employs TRBV19 and TRBJ2-3, with D perhaps matching TRBD1 (6 bases). The V and J ends lost 4 bases and 3 bases respectively, with 11 bases between them. The CDR3 has 14 amino acids. Germline V gene data show CDR1 as LNHDA and CDR2 as SQIVND (reference sequence). CDR3 coding DNA: TGTGCCAGTAGTAACAGGGTATTTACAGATACGCAGTATTTT. Protein sequence: CASSNRVFTDTQYF.

In this sample, this clone turned up a few times. This chain uses TRBV7-2 with TRBJ2-1, with D possibly TRBD2 on 5 matching bases. The CDR3 covers 19 residues. Germline CDR1 and CDR2: SGHTA and FQGNSA. Trimming pared 6 bases from V and 2 bases from J, leaving 26 bases between. CDR3 region: CASSPDNPLRRVAYNEQFF. CDR3 bases: TGTGCCAGCAGTCCAGACAATCCCCTTCGGCGGGTCGCCTACAATGAGCAGTTCTTC.

The chain joins TRBV6-2 or TRBV6-3 to TRBJ2-2; the match to TRBD2 covers 8 bases. CDR1 is MNHEY and CDR2 is SVGEGT in the germline V gene. The V segment lost 2 bases and the J segment 6 bases; nucleotides outside the gene matches: 5. The CDR3 has 15 residues. The CDR3 DNA reads TGTGCCAGCAGTTACGTAGCGGGGCAGGCCGGGGAGCTGTTTTTT. Its translation: CASSYVAGQAGELFF.

The rearrangement joins TRBV25-1 to TRBJ2-5; D is possibly TRBD1 (6 bases). The V end was cut by 1 base, the J end by 1 base, with 13 bases between. The germline CDR1 and CDR2 sequences are MGHDK and SYGVNS. CDR3 length: 16 amino acids. CDR3 DNA sequence: TGTGCCAGCAGTGAATCAGGGGAGTTTCCCCAAGAGACCCAGTACTTC. Protein product: CASSESGEFPQETQYF.

The CDR3 sequence is CASSGTGREKLFF. The CDR3 bases are TGTGCCAGCTCCGGGACAGGGAGGGAAAAACTGTTTTTT. This sequence joins TRBV19 and TRBJ1-4; 9 nucleotides match TRBD1. The CDR3 sequence is 13 residues long. In germline, CDR1 is LNHDA, CDR2 SQIVND (reference sequence). Unmatched junction bases numbered 7, after V lost 9 bases and J lost 8 bases.